The 12 T cell receptor beta chains below were found in one sample sequenced in a study of cytomegalovirus exposure and HLA in healthy donors. PCR amplification relied on 60 Vbeta primers (plus 13 Jbeta primers). Data came from immunoSEQ multiplex PCR; TCRdb stores just in-frame clones and leaves some out. The table has under 200,000 clones, about 88% seen once. The sequencing input was PBMCs. The receptors here all came from a woman aged 30 to 39 in good health and CMV-seronegative.

The rearrangement links TRBV19 to TRBJ2-2; D remains ambiguous. Germline V gives CDR1 LNHDA, CDR2 SQIVND (reference sequence). V lost 7 bases to trimming and J lost 1 base, with 10 bases between them. The CDR3 sequence is 14 residues long. CDR3 region: CASTPTRNTGELFF. The CDR3, as DNA: TGTGCCAGTACCCCGACTCGGAACACCGGGGAGCTGTTTTTT.

For the CDR3, the DNA is TGTGCCAGCAGCTCCCTCACTTTAGCCAAAAACATTCAGTACTTC. Amino acids: CASSSLTLAKNIQYF. This chain links TRBV28 with TRBJ2-4; D remains ambiguous. Trimming took 6 bases from V and 0 from J, leaving 12 bases between them. CDR1 MDHEN and CDR2 SYDVKM come from the germline V gene. The CDR3 is 15 residues long.

This chain's CDR3 is CASSLGTSGNNEQFF. DNA of the CDR3: TGTGCCAGCAGTCTGGGGACTAGCGGTAACAATGAGCAGTTCTTC. V and J are TRBV6-5 and TRBJ2-1; 11 bases agree with TRBD2. The germline gives CDR1 MNHEY, CDR2 SVGAGI. The V gene end was trimmed by 5 bases and the J gene end by 5 bases; junction bases not matched to a gene: 5. The CDR3 has 15 amino acids.

This chain connects TRBV5-4 to TRBJ2-7, with TRBD2 as a possible D gene (6 bases). The germline CDR1 and CDR2 sequences are SGHNT and YYREEE (reference sequence). The CDR3 sequence is 15 residues long. With 4 bases removed from V and 2 bases from J, the gap between germline ends came to 16 bases. The CDR3 nucleotides read TGTGCCAGCAGCCCCCGAACTAGCACGACCTACGAGCAGTACTTC. It translates to CASSPRTSTTYEQYF. The complete variable domain, with remaining parts taken from reference TRBV5-4 and TRBJ2-7, reads ETGVTQSPTHLIKTRGQQVTLRCSSQSGHNTVSWYQQALGQGPQFIFQYYREEENGRGNFPPRFSGLQFPNYSSELNVNALELDDSALYLCASSPRTSTTYEQYFGPGTRLTVT.

The chain has TRBV15 and TRBJ1-2; D remains ambiguous. The CDR3 has 15 amino acids. Trimming pared 5 bases from V and 4 bases from J, leaving 17 bases between. Germline CDR1 is LNHNV and CDR2 is YYDKDF (reference sequence). The CDR3 spells CATSRGGIRAYGYTF. The CDR3 DNA reads as TGTGCCACCAGCCGAGGCGGGATCCGCGCCTATGGCTACACCTTC.

The CDR3 DNA follows: TGTGCCAGCAGCAGAGACAGGGGGCAATCCTACGAGCAGTACTTC. Translated, it gives CASSRDRGQSYEQYF. The chain carries TRBV6-1 and TRBJ2-7; TRBD1 matches at 10 bases. The ends lost 6 bases at V and 1 base at J; junction bases unmatched: 6. The CDR3 spans 15 residues. Germline V gene lookup returns CDR1 MNHNS and CDR2 SASEGT.

The chain has TRBV6-1 and TRBJ2-5, with 8 bases that match TRBD2. The V gene end was trimmed by 8 bases and the J gene end by 4 bases; junction bases not matched to a gene: 12. The germline gives CDR1 MNHNS, CDR2 SASEGT. This CDR3 is built from 15 residues. The CDR3, as DNA: TGTGCCAGCGCTCCCTTTCTGGCGGGAGGAGAGACCCAGTACTTC. This codes for CASAPFLAGGETQYF.

The chain links TRBV28 to TRBJ1-2; D perhaps matches TRBD1 (5 bases). With 3 bases removed from V and 2 bases from J, the gap between germline ends came to 13 bases. This CDR3 spans 15 amino acids. Germline CDR1 reads MDHEN; CDR2 reads SYDVKM. CDR3 region: CASSLGQPRNYGYTF. CDR3 in DNA: TGTGCCAGCAGTTTGGGGCAGCCCAGAAACTATGGCTACACCTTC.

V and J are TRBV28 and TRBJ2-7, with TRBD2 matching 12 bases. This CDR3 region has 13 residues. Germline V gene data show CDR1 as MDHEN and CDR2 as SYDVKM. Unmatched junction bases numbered 3, after V lost 9 bases and J lost 3 bases. Here the CDR3 reads CASGTSGRYEQYF. CDR3 sequence (DNA): TGTGCCAGTGGGACTAGCGGGCGCTACGAGCAGTACTTC.

The chain joins TRBV11-3 to TRBJ1-6; 8 bases are a match to TRBD1. This CDR3 has 16 amino acids. V shed 5 bases, J shed 9 bases, and the junction held 12 bases outside the gene matches. Germline values: CDR1 SGHNT, CDR2 YENEEA. In DNA form, the CDR3 reads TGTGCCAGCAGCCCAGGACAGGGCTTAGATGGTTCACCCCTCCACTTT. It encodes CASSPGQGLDGSPLHF.

Worth noting for this clone: Sequence at one end of the junction differs from germline and may be a read error. This chain uses TRBV5-1 with TRBJ2-1; no clear D gene. Germline CDR1 reads SGHRS; CDR2 reads YFSETQ. The CDR3 length is 15 residues. CDR3 loop: CASSLDTPILNQQFF. The CDR3, as DNA: TGCGCCAGCAGCTTGGACACCCCCATTCTCAATCAGCAGTTCTTC.

The chain joins TRBV2 to TRBJ2-2; 11 bases line up with TRBD2. The junction had 5 bases not matched to a gene; V was cut back by 3 bases and J by 2 bases. The V gene's germline CDR1 is SNHLY and CDR2 FYNNEI. This CDR3 is built from 17 residues. The CDR3 nucleotides read TGTGCCAGCAGTGACGTTAGCGGGGGGGTTAACACCGGGGAGCTGTTTTTT. Residues: CASSDVSGGVNTGELFF.